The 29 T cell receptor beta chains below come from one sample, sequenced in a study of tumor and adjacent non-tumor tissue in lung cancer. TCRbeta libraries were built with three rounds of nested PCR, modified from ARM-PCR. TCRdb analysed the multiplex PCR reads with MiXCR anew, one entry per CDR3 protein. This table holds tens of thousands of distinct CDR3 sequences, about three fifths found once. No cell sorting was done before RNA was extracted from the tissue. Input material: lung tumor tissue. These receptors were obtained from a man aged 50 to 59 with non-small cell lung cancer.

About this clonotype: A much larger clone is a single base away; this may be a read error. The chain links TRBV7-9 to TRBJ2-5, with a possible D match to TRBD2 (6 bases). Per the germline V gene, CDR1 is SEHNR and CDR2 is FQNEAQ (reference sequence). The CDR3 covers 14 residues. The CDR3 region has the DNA TGTGCCAGAAGCTTAGCGGTACAGCAAGAGACCCAGTACTTC. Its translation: CARSLAVQQETQYF.

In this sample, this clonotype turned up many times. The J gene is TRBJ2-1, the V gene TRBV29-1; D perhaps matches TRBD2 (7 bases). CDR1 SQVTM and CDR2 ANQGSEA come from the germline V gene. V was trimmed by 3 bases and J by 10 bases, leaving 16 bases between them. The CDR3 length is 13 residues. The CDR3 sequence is CSVEGGPSREQFF. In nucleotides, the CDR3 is TGCAGCGTTGAGGGGGGGCCGTCACGGGAGCAGTTCTTC.

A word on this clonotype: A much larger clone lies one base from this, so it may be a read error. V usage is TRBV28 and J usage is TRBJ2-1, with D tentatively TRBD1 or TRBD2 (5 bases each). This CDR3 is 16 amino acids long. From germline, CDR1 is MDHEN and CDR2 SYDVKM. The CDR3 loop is CASSPPGTLSYNQQFF. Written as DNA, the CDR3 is TGTGCCAGCAGCCCCCCCGGGACGTTATCCTACAATCAGCAGTTCTTC. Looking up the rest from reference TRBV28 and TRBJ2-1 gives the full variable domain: DVKVTQSSRYLVKRTGEKVFLECVQDMDHENMFWYRQDPGLGLRLIYFSYDVKMKEKGDIPEGYSVSREKKERFSLILESASTNQTSMYLCASSPPGTLSYNQQFFGPGTRLTVL.

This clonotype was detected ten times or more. For the CDR3, the DNA is TGCGCCAGCAGCCAAGATTTCGTCCAGGCTGGGGCCAACGTCCTGACTTTC. This sequence encodes CASSQDFVQAGANVLTF. The chain joins TRBV4-1 to TRBJ2-6; D uncertain. V shed 0 bases and J shed 2 bases, with 11 bases lying between them. The germline gives CDR1 MGHRA, CDR2 YSYEKL. There are 17 residues in the CDR3.

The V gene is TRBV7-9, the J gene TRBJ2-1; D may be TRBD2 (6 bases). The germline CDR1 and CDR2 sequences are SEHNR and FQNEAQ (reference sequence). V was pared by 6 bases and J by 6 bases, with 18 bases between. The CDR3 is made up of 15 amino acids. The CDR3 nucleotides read TGTGCCAGCAGTGACGGGTGGGAGGAAAGCAATGAGCAGTTCTTC. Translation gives CASSDGWEESNEQFF.

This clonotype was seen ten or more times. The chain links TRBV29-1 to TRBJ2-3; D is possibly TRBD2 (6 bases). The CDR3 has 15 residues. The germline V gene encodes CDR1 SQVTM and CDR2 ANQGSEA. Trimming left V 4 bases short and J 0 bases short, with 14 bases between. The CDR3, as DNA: TGCAGCGTTGTACTAGCCCGAACTAGCACAGATACGCAGTATTTT. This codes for CSVVLARTSTDTQYF.

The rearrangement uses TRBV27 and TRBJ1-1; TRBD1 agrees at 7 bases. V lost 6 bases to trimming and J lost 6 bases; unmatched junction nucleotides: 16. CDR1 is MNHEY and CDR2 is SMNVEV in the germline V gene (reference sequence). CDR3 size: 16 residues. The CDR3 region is CASRRTGDRGTPEAFF. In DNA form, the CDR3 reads TGTGCCAGCAGACGGACAGGAGATAGGGGAACGCCTGAAGCTTTCTTT.

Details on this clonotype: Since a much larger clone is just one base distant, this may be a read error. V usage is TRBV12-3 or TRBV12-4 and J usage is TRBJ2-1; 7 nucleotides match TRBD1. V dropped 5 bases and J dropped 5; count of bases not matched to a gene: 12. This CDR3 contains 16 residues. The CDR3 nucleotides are TGTGCCAGCAGTGCAAAGGGACAGCTCTCAAACAATGAGCAGTTCTTC. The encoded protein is CASSAKGQLSNNEQFF.

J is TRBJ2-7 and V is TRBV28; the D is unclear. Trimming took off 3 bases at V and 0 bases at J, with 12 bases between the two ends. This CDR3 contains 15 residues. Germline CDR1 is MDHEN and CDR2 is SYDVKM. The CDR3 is CASSLVRTLSYEQYF. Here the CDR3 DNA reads TGTGCCAGCAGTTTGGTCAGGACCCTCTCCTACGAGCAGTACTTC.

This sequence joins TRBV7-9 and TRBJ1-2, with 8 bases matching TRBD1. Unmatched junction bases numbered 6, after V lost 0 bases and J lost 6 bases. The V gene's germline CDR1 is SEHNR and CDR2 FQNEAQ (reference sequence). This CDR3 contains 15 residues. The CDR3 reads CASSLAPGGADGYTF. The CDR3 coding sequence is TGTGCCAGCAGCTTAGCCCCAGGGGGCGCTGATGGCTACACCTTC. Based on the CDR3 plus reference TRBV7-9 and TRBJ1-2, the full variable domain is DTGVSQNPRHKITKRGQNVTFRCDPISEHNRLYWYRQTLGQGPEFLTYFQNEAQLEKSRLLSDRFSAERPKGSFSTLEIQRTEQGDSAMYLCASSLAPGGADGYTFGSGTRLTVV.

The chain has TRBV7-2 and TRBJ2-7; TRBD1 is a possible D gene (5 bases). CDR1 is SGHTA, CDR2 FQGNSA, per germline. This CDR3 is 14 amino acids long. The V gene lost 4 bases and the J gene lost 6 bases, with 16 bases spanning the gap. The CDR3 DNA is TGTGCCAGCAGCTCTGGACATATCACCGGCGAGCAGTACTTC. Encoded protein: CASSSGHITGEQYF.

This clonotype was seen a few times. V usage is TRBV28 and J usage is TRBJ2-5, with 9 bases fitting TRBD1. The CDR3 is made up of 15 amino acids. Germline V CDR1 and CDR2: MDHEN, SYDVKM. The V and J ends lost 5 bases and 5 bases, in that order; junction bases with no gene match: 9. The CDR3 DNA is TGTGCCAGCAGTGCCATCGGACAGGGGTGGGAGACCCAGTACTTC. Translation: CASSAIGQGWETQYF.

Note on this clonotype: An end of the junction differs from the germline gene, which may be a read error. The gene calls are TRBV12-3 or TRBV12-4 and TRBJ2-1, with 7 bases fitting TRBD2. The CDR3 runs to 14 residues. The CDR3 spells CACSFGGRYNEQSF. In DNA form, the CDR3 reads TGTGCCTGCAGTTTCGGGGGGAGGTACAATGAGCAGTCCTTC.

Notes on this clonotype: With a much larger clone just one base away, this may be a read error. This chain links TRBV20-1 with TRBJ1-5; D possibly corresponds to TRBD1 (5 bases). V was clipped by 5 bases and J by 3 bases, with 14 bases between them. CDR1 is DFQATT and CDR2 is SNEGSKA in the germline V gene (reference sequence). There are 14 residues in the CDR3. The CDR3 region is CSAPGWGPNQPQHF. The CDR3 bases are TGCAGTGCTCCAGGATGGGGCCCCAATCAGCCCCAGCATTTT.

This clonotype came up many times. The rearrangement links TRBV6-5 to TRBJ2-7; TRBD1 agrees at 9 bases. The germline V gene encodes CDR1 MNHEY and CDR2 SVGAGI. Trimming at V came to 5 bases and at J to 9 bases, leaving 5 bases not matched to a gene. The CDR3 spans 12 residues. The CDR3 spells CASSHPGQGQYF. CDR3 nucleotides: TGTGCCAGCAGTCACCCGGGACAGGGGCAGTACTTC.

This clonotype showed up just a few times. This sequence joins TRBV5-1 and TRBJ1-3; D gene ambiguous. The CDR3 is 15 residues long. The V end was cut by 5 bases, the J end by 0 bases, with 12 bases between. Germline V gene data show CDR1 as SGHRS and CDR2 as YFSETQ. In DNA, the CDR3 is TGCGCCAGCAGGAGAGACCTGAGCTCTGGAAACACCATATATTTT. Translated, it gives CASRRDLSSGNTIYF. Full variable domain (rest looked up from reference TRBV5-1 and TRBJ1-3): KAGVTQTPRYLIKTRGQQVTLSCSPISGHRSVSWYQQTPGQGLQFLFEYFSETQRNKGNFPGRFSGRQFSNSRSEMNVSTLELGDSALYLCASRRDLSSGNTIYFGEGSWLTVV.

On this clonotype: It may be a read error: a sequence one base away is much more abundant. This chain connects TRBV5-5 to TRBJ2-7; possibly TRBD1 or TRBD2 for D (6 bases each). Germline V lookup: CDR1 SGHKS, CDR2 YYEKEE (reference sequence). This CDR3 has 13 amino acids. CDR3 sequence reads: CASSRGRSYKQYF. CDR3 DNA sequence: TGTGCCAGCAGCCGGGGGCGCTCCTACAAGCAGTACTTC.

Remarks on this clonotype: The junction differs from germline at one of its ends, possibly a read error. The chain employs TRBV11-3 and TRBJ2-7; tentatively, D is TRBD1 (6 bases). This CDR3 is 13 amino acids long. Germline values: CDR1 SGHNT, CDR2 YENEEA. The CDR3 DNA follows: TGTGCCAGCAGCCTGGACAGAGAATACGGGCAGCACTTC. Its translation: CASSLDREYGQHF. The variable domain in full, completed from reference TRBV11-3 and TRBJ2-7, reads EAGVVQSPRYKIIEKKQPVAFWCNPISGHNTLYWYLQNLGQGPELLIRYENEEAVDDSQLPKDRFSAERLKGVDSTLKIQPAELGDSAVYLCASSLDREYGQHFGPGTRLTVT.

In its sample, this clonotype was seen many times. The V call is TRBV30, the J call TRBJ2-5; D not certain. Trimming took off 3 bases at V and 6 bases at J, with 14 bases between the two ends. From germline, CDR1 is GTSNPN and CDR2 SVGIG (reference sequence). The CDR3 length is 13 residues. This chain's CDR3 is CAWSIPVRQTQYF. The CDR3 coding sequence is TGTGCCTGGAGCATCCCAGTTAGGCAGACCCAGTACTTC.

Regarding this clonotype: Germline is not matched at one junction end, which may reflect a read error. The CDR3 region is CVSTFPVASKAFF. CDR3 DNA sequence: TGTGTCAGCACTTTCCCAGTGGCCTCCAAAGCTTTCTTT. The rearrangement uses TRBV6-5 and TRBJ1-1; D is undetermined. The CDR3 runs to 13 residues. Germline lookup yields CDR1 MNHEY and CDR2 SVGAGI.

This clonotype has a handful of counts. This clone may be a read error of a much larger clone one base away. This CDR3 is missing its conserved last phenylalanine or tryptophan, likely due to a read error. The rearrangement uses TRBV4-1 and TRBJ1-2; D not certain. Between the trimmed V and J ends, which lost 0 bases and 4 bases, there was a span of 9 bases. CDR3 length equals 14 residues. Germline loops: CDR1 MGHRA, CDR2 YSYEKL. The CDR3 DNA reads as TGCGCCAGCAGCCAAGAATCCGGGTTCTATGGCTACACCCTC. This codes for CASSQESGFYGYTL.

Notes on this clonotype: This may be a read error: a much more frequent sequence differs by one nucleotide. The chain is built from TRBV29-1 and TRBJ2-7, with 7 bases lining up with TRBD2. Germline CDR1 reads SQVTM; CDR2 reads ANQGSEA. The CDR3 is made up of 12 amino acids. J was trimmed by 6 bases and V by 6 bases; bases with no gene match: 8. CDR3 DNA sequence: TGCAGCGTCGCCGGGACTACAACCGAGCAGTACTTC. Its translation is CSVAGTTTEQYF.

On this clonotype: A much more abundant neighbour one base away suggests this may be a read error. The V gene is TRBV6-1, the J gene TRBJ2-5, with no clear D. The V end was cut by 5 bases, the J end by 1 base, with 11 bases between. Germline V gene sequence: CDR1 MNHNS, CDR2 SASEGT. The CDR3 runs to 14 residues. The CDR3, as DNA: TGTGCCAGCAGTAATAAAGGAATCCAAGAGACCCAGTACTTC. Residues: CASSNKGIQETQYF.

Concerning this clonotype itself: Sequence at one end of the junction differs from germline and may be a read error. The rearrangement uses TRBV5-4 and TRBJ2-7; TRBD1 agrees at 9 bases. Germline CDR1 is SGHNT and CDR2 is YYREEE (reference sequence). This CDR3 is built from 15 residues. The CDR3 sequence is CASSMSPGQGYEQYF. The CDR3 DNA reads TGTGCTAGCAGCATGTCTCCGGGACAGGGCTACGAGCAGTACTTC.

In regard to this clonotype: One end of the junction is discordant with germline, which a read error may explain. The DNA for the CDR3 is TGCAGTGTTAGAGATGCCGTGAACTATGGCTACACCTTC. It yields the protein CSVRDAVNYGYTF. This rearrangement joins TRBV20-1 to TRBJ1-2; D is uncertain. The CDR3 spans 13 residues. Germline loops: CDR1 DFQATT, CDR2 SNEGSKA (reference sequence).

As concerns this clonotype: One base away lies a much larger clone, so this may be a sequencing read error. DNA of the CDR3: TGCGCCAGCAGCGGCGCCAGGGGATACCCCTACAATGAGCAGTTCTTC. As protein: CASSGARGYPYNEQFF. V is TRBV4-1 and J is TRBJ2-1, with D possibly matching TRBD1 (6 bases). There are 16 residues in the CDR3. From germline, CDR1 is MGHRA and CDR2 YSYEKL. Trimming took 5 bases from V and 2 from J, leaving 16 bases between them.

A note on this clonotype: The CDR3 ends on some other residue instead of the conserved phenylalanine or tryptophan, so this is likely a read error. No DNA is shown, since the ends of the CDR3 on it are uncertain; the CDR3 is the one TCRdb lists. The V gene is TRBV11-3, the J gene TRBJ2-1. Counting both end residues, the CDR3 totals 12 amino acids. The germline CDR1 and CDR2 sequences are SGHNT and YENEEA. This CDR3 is CASSLERYGLVL.

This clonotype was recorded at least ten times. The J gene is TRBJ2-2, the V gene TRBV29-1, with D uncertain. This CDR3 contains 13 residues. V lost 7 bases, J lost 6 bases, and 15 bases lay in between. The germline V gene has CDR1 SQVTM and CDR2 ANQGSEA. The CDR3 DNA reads TGCAGCGCCACTACCTTAGTCGCCGGGGAGCTGTTTTTT. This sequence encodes CSATTLVAGELFF.

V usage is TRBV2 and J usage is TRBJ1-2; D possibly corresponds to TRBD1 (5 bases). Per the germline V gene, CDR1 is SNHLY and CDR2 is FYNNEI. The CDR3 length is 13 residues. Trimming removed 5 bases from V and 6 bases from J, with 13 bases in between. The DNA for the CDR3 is TGTGCCAGCAGTCCGGTGGAGGGGAATGGCTACACCTTC. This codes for CASSPVEGNGYTF.